The 5 T cell receptor delta chains in this list originate from one sample, sequenced in a study of gamma delta lymphoproliferative disorders and STAT genes. TCRdb reran clone calling via CATT on the multiplex PCR reads. The sample carries 3,500 to 4,500 delta-chain clones, 1% recorded once. PBMCs from patients and controls supplied the genomic DNA for sequencing. The sample consisted of blood. These TCRs come from a human donor in good health.

In its sample, this clone is large. The sample has other DNA sequences that encode this CDR3 too. The genes are TRDV1 and TRDJ1, with 8 bases identical to TRDD3. Trimming took 3 bases from V and 0 from J; bases not matched to a gene: 30. This CDR3 contains 24 residues. Germline V gene sequence: CDR1 TSWWSYY, CDR2 QGS. The CDR3 is CALGEPPTPLLGVTLGMYTDKLIF. The CDR3 nucleotides read TGTGCTCTTGGGGAGCCACCTACGCCCCTACTGGGGGTCACACTAGGCATGTACACCGATAAACTCATCTTT.

This clone has more than one count but fewer than ten. One base separates it from a far larger clone, so it is likely a read error. In the same sample, other DNA sequences code for this CDR3. The rearrangement joins TRDV2 to TRDJ1, with TRDD3 identical over 8 bases. Germline values: CDR1 GEAIGNYY, CDR2 EKD. The CDR3 is 18 amino acids. CDR3 nucleotides: TGTGCCTGTGACCCTACTGGGGGCTATCAATCGTACACCGACAAACTCATCTTT. Translation: CACDPTGGYQSYTDKLIF.

Concerning this clone: For this DNA, TCRdb reports the protein of a much larger clone, which diverges at residue 5, most likely from a read error; the protein presented here is translated directly from the DNA. This chain uses TRDV2 with TRDJ1, with 10 bases aligning to TRDD3. The CDR3 runs to 18 residues. Per the germline V gene, CDR1 is GEAIGNYY and CDR2 is EKD. With V trimmed by 3 bases and J by 1 base, 13 bases remained unmatched. The CDR3 reads CACDPVGGGYGVTDKLIF. The DNA of the CDR3 is TGTGCCTGTGACCCCGTCGGCGGGGGATACGGGGTCACCGATAAACTCATCTTT.

Concerning this clone: TCRdb attributes to this sequence the protein of a much larger clone, which differs from the DNA translation at residue 3; a read error is likely, and the protein displayed is translated from the DNA. The genes are TRDV2 and TRDJ1; 8 bases are shared with TRDD3. Germline CDR1 and CDR2: GEAIGNYY and EKD. The CDR3 runs to 19 residues. Here the CDR3 reads CAREGVLGARRNIADKLIF. In nucleotides, the CDR3 is TGTGCCCGTGAAGGGGTACTGGGGGCCCGGCGGAATATCGCCGATAAACTCATCTTT.

About this clone itself: This probably arose from a read error, given a far larger clone one base away. The chain employs TRDV3 and TRDJ1, with 7 positions matching TRDD2. The CDR3 extends over 15 amino acids. V lost 5 bases to trimming and J lost 0 bases; unmatched junction nucleotides: 12. In germline, CDR1 is TVYSNPD, CDR2 GDNSRS (reference sequence). The CDR3 here is CALCSYLGDTDKLIF. CDR3 DNA: TGTGCCCTCTGTTCCTACTTAGGGGACACCGATAAACTCATCTTT.